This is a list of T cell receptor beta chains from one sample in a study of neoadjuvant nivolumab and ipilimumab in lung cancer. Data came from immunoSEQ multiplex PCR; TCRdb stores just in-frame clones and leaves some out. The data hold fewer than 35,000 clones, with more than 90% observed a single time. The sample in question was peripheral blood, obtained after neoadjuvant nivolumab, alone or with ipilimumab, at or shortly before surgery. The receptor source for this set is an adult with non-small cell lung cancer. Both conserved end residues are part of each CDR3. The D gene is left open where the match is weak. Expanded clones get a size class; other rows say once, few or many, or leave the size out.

cdr3_aa: CASSDQPPTLVGQETQYF
cdr3_nt: TGTGCCAGCAGTGACCAACCCCCCACCCTAGTAGGGCAAGAGACCCAGTACTTC
v_call: TRBV25-1
clone_size: few
j_call: TRBJ2-5
cdr3_length: 18
d_call: NA

cdr3_aa: CASSARDSSSGNTIYF
cdr3_nt: TGCGCCAGCAGCGCCAGGGACAGTAGCTCTGGAAACACCATATATTTT
v_call: TRBV5-1
clone_size: NA
j_call: TRBJ1-3
cdr3_length: 16
d_call: TRBD1

cdr3_aa: CASSLDPWGTQYF
cdr3_nt: TGTGCCAGCAGCTTAGACCCCTGGGGGACCCAGTACTTC
v_call: TRBV11-3
clone_size: NA
j_call: TRBJ2-5
cdr3_length: 13
d_call: NA

cdr3_aa: CASSLVGRAASSTDTQYF
cdr3_nt: TGCGCCAGCAGCTTGGTCGGGCGGGCGGCCTCTAGCACAGATACGCAGTATTTT
v_call: TRBV5-1
clone_size: NA
j_call: TRBJ2-3
cdr3_length: 18
d_call: NA

cdr3_aa: CASSPKGPPNEKLFF
cdr3_nt: TGCGCCAGCAGCCCCAAGGGGCCCCCTAATGAAAAACTGTTTTTT
v_call: TRBV5-1
clone_size: NA
j_call: TRBJ1-4
cdr3_length: 15
d_call: NA

cdr3_aa: CASSLSQVNEKLFF
cdr3_nt: TGTGCCAGCAGCTTAAGCCAGGTTAATGAAAAACTGTTTTTT
v_call: TRBV7-9
clone_size: NA
j_call: TRBJ1-4
cdr3_length: 14
d_call: NA

cdr3_aa: CASSTTENTEAFF
cdr3_nt: TGTGCCAGCAGTACCACAGAGAACACTGAAGCTTTCTTT
v_call: TRBV6-5
clone_size: NA
j_call: TRBJ1-1
cdr3_length: 13
d_call: NA

cdr3_aa: CASSPGLGNTEAFF
cdr3_nt: TGTGCCAGCAGCCCAGGGTTGGGGAACACTGAAGCTTTCTTT
v_call: TRBV13
clone_size: NA
j_call: TRBJ1-1
cdr3_length: 14
d_call: NA

cdr3_aa: CASRLSDTQYF
cdr3_nt: TGTGCCAGCAGACTATCAGATACGCAGTATTTT
v_call: TRBV6-1
clone_size: NA
j_call: TRBJ2-3
cdr3_length: 11
d_call: NA

cdr3_aa: CASSQGLAPYEQYF
cdr3_nt: TGTGCCAGCAGCCAGGGACTTGCACCCTACGAGCAGTACTTC
v_call: TRBV7-3
clone_size: NA
j_call: TRBJ2-7
cdr3_length: 14
d_call: NA

cdr3_aa: CASSHRQAPNQAFF
cdr3_nt: TGTGCCAGCAGCCACCGACAGGCTCCAAACCAAGCTTTCTTT
v_call: TRBV14
clone_size: NA
j_call: TRBJ1-1
cdr3_length: 14
d_call: NA

cdr3_aa: CASSLDRDQPQHF
cdr3_nt: TGTGCCAGCAGCTTAGACAGAGATCAGCCCCAGCATTTT
v_call: TRBV11-2
clone_size: NA
j_call: TRBJ1-5
cdr3_length: 13
d_call: NA

cdr3_aa: CASSSQGPGNTIYF
cdr3_nt: TGTGCCAGCAGTTCCCAGGGGCCTGGAAACACCATATATTTT
v_call: TRBV27
clone_size: NA
j_call: TRBJ1-3
cdr3_length: 14
d_call: NA

cdr3_aa: CASSVDAGSYEQYF
cdr3_nt: TGTGCCAGCAGCGTAGACGCAGGGTCCTACGAGCAGTACTTC
v_call: TRBV9
clone_size: NA
j_call: TRBJ2-7
cdr3_length: 14
d_call: NA

cdr3_aa: CASSGSYGYTF
cdr3_nt: TGTGCCAGCAGTGGGTCCTATGGCTACACCTTC
v_call: TRBV25-1
clone_size: NA
j_call: TRBJ1-2
cdr3_length: 11
d_call: NA

cdr3_aa: CASSSVGGSSNQPQHF
cdr3_nt: TGTGCCAGCAGCTCGGTTGGAGGGTCAAGCAATCAGCCCCAGCATTTT
v_call: TRBV5-5
clone_size: NA
j_call: TRBJ1-5
cdr3_length: 16
d_call: NA

cdr3_aa: CASSSWTSGRETQYF
cdr3_nt: TGTGCCAGCAGTTCATGGACTAGCGGGAGGGAGACCCAGTACTTC
v_call: TRBV27
clone_size: NA
j_call: TRBJ2-5
cdr3_length: 15
d_call: TRBD2

cdr3_aa: CASSETTSPPQHF
cdr3_nt: TGTGCCAGCAGTGAAACGACATCACCGCCCCAGCATTTT
v_call: TRBV6-1
clone_size: NA
j_call: TRBJ1-5
cdr3_length: 13
d_call: NA

cdr3_aa: CASSPMSEGNGELFF
cdr3_nt: TGTGCCAGCTCACCAATGAGCGAGGGGAACGGGGAGCTGTTTTTT
v_call: TRBV18
clone_size: NA
j_call: TRBJ2-2
cdr3_length: 15
d_call: NA

cdr3_aa: CASSLGGQVNEQYF
cdr3_nt: TGTGCCAGCAGCTTAGGCGGGCAGGTAAACGAGCAGTACTTC
v_call: TRBV11-2
clone_size: once
j_call: TRBJ2-7
cdr3_length: 14
d_call: NA

cdr3_aa: CASSLGATTEAFF
cdr3_nt: TGTGCCAGCAGCTTGGGGGCGACCACTGAAGCTTTCTTT
v_call: TRBV5-6
clone_size: NA
j_call: TRBJ1-1
cdr3_length: 13
d_call: NA

cdr3_aa: CASSPVRGGLGELFF
cdr3_nt: TGTGCCAGCAGCCCGGTTAGAGGGGGCCTCGGGGAGCTGTTTTTT
v_call: TRBV6-6
clone_size: NA
j_call: TRBJ2-2
cdr3_length: 15
d_call: TRBD1

cdr3_aa: CASTVAAQETQYF
cdr3_nt: TGTGCCAGCACCGTGGCAGCCCAAGAGACCCAGTACTTC
v_call: TRBV7-9
clone_size: once
j_call: TRBJ2-5
cdr3_length: 13
d_call: NA

cdr3_aa: CASSDSGTGQAFF
cdr3_nt: TGTGCCAGCAGTGACTCCGGGACAGGGCAAGCTTTCTTT
v_call: TRBV6-5
clone_size: NA
j_call: TRBJ1-1
cdr3_length: 13
d_call: TRBD1

cdr3_aa: CASSPGGGRIVDTQYF
cdr3_nt: TGTGCCAGCAGCCCCGGGGGCGGGAGGATTGTAGATACGCAGTATTTT
v_call: TRBV7-3
clone_size: NA
j_call: TRBJ2-3
cdr3_length: 16
d_call: TRBD2

cdr3_aa: CSVGRTDTEAFF
cdr3_nt: TGCAGCGTAGGACGGACAGACACTGAAGCTTTCTTT
v_call: TRBV29-1
clone_size: NA
j_call: TRBJ1-1
cdr3_length: 12
d_call: NA

cdr3_aa: CASSQGDQGTLQETQYF
cdr3_nt: TGCGCCAGCAGCCAAGGGGATCAAGGGACGCTACAAGAGACCCAGTACTTC
v_call: TRBV4-1
clone_size: once
j_call: TRBJ2-5
cdr3_length: 17
d_call: NA

cdr3_aa: CASSPTAVNTEAFF
cdr3_nt: TGCGCCAGCAGCCCCACCGCGGTGAACACTGAAGCTTTCTTT
v_call: TRBV4-1
clone_size: NA
j_call: TRBJ1-1
cdr3_length: 14
d_call: NA

cdr3_aa: CATSIGLAPDTQYF
cdr3_nt: TGTGCCACCAGCATCGGACTAGCGCCAGATACGCAGTATTTT
v_call: TRBV15
clone_size: NA
j_call: TRBJ2-3
cdr3_length: 14
d_call: TRBD2

cdr3_aa: CASSFQPSSYEQYF
cdr3_nt: TGCGCCAGCAGCTTTCAGCCGAGCTCCTACGAGCAGTACTTC
v_call: TRBV5-1
clone_size: NA
j_call: TRBJ2-7
cdr3_length: 14
d_call: NA

cdr3_aa: CASSEGYEQYF
cdr3_nt: TGCGCCAGCAGTGAGGGCTACGAGCAGTACTTC
v_call: TRBV10-1
clone_size: NA
j_call: TRBJ2-7
cdr3_length: 11
d_call: NA

cdr3_aa: CASSLGSTSGSADTQYF
cdr3_nt: TGCGCCAGCAGCTTGGGTTCGACTAGCGGGAGCGCAGATACGCAGTATTTT
v_call: TRBV5-1
clone_size: once
j_call: TRBJ2-3
cdr3_length: 17
d_call: TRBD2

cdr3_aa: CASSLGSSFSGNTIYF
cdr3_nt: TGCGCCAGCAGCCTGGGGTCCTCTTTCTCTGGAAACACCATATATTTT
v_call: TRBV5-1
clone_size: NA
j_call: TRBJ1-3
cdr3_length: 16
d_call: NA

cdr3_aa: CASGSSSGNTIYF
cdr3_nt: TGTGCCAGCGGGTCCAGCTCTGGAAACACCATATATTTT
v_call: TRBV11-3
clone_size: NA
j_call: TRBJ1-3
cdr3_length: 13
d_call: NA

cdr3_aa: CASSDNRGEKGDTF
cdr3_nt: TGTGCCAGCAGTGACAACAGGGGCGAGAAAGGCGACACCTTC
v_call: TRBV2
clone_size: NA
j_call: TRBJ1-2
cdr3_length: 14
d_call: TRBD1

cdr3_aa: CASSRLAGPDTQYF
cdr3_nt: TGTGCCAGCAGTCGACTAGCGGGCCCAGATACGCAGTATTTT
v_call: TRBV6-1
clone_size: NA
j_call: TRBJ2-3
cdr3_length: 14
d_call: TRBD2

cdr3_aa: CARSWGDTEAFF
cdr3_nt: TGTGCCAGAAGCTGGGGGGACACTGAAGCTTTCTTT
v_call: TRBV5-3
clone_size: NA
j_call: TRBJ1-1
cdr3_length: 12
d_call: NA

cdr3_aa: CASSPGLFYEQYF
cdr3_nt: TGTGCCAGCAGTCCGGGACTATTCTACGAGCAGTACTTC
v_call: TRBV6-6
clone_size: NA
j_call: TRBJ2-7
cdr3_length: 13
d_call: TRBD2

cdr3_aa: CASSGTDYEQYF
cdr3_nt: TGTGCCAGTTCTGGGACAGACTACGAGCAGTACTTC
v_call: TRBV19
clone_size: NA
j_call: TRBJ2-7
cdr3_length: 12
d_call: TRBD1

cdr3_aa: CASSSRPGSSYEQYF
cdr3_nt: TGTGCCAGTAGTAGCCGACCGGGCTCTAGCTACGAGCAGTACTTC
v_call: TRBV19
clone_size: NA
j_call: TRBJ2-7
cdr3_length: 15
d_call: NA

cdr3_aa: CASSLAQGGTALTDTQYF
cdr3_nt: TGTGCCAGCAGCTTAGCACAAGGTGGGACAGCTCTCACAGATACGCAGTATTTT
v_call: TRBV7-9
clone_size: NA
j_call: TRBJ2-3
cdr3_length: 18
d_call: TRBD1

cdr3_aa: CASSQISIRNTEAFF
cdr3_nt: TGCGCCAGCAGCCAAATCTCTATCAGGAACACTGAAGCTTTCTTT
v_call: TRBV4-1
clone_size: NA
j_call: TRBJ1-1
cdr3_length: 15
d_call: NA

cdr3_aa: CASSEYGGRGEQYF
cdr3_nt: TGTGCCAGCAGCGAATACGGGGGGAGGGGCGAGCAGTACTTC
v_call: TRBV9
clone_size: NA
j_call: TRBJ2-7
cdr3_length: 14
d_call: TRBD2

cdr3_aa: CAISDGDSYEQYF
cdr3_nt: TGTGCCATCAGTGACGGAGATTCCTACGAGCAGTACTTC
v_call: TRBV10-3
clone_size: once
j_call: TRBJ2-7
cdr3_length: 13
d_call: NA

cdr3_aa: CASSLISRQSSNEQFF
cdr3_nt: TGTGCCAGCAGCTTGATCTCGAGACAGAGTTCCAATGAGCAGTTCTTC
v_call: TRBV5-4
clone_size: once
j_call: TRBJ2-1
cdr3_length: 16
d_call: NA

cdr3_aa: CASSAVGYEQYF
cdr3_nt: TGTGCCAGCAGTGCGGTAGGTTACGAGCAGTACTTC
v_call: TRBV6-1
clone_size: once
j_call: TRBJ2-7
cdr3_length: 12
d_call: NA

cdr3_aa: CASSSGGVSSYEQYF
cdr3_nt: TGTGCCAGCAGCTCAGGGGGGGTAAGCTCCTACGAGCAGTACTTC
v_call: TRBV7-9
clone_size: NA
j_call: TRBJ2-7
cdr3_length: 15
d_call: NA

cdr3_aa: CASRPRVGRASYEQYF
cdr3_nt: TGTGCAAGTCGCCCTCGCGTCGGTAGGGCTTCCTACGAGCAGTACTTC
v_call: TRBV12-2
clone_size: once
j_call: TRBJ2-7
cdr3_length: 16
d_call: NA

cdr3_aa: CASSRAGRGYEQYF
cdr3_nt: TGTGCCAGCAGCCGGGCCGGGCGGGGCTACGAGCAGTACTTC
v_call: TRBV5-5
clone_size: few
j_call: TRBJ2-7
cdr3_length: 14
d_call: NA

cdr3_aa: CASSYERDYTYEQYF
cdr3_nt: TGTGCCAGCAGTTACGAGCGGGACTATACCTACGAGCAGTACTTC
v_call: TRBV6-6
clone_size: NA
j_call: TRBJ2-7
cdr3_length: 15
d_call: TRBD2

cdr3_aa: CASSSENTGELFF
cdr3_nt: TGTGCCAGCAGCTCGGAGAACACCGGGGAGCTGTTTTTT
v_call: TRBV6-6
clone_size: NA
j_call: TRBJ2-2
cdr3_length: 13
d_call: NA

cdr3_aa: CASSIAGGNEQFF
cdr3_nt: TGTGCCAGCAGTATTGCAGGGGGCAATGAGCAGTTCTTC
v_call: TRBV6-5
clone_size: NA
j_call: TRBJ2-1
cdr3_length: 13
d_call: TRBD1

cdr3_aa: CVGGGAATTDTQYF
cdr3_nt: TGCGTTGGGGGCGGGGCCGCCACCACAGATACGCAGTATTTT
v_call: TRBV29-1
clone_size: NA
j_call: TRBJ2-3
cdr3_length: 14
d_call: NA

cdr3_aa: CASSPDRAPSSYNEQFF
cdr3_nt: TGCGCCAGCAGCCCCGATCGGGCGCCGAGCTCCTACAATGAGCAGTTCTTC
v_call: TRBV5-1
clone_size: NA
j_call: TRBJ2-1
cdr3_length: 17
d_call: NA

cdr3_aa: CASSQQAGALSGQFF
cdr3_nt: TGTGCCAGCAGTCAACAAGCGGGGGCGCTTTCGGGGCAGTTCTTC
v_call: TRBV6-6
clone_size: NA
j_call: TRBJ2-1
cdr3_length: 15
d_call: TRBD2

cdr3_aa: CASSLGGGRTYNEQFF
cdr3_nt: TGTGCCAGCAGCTTGGGCGGCGGGAGGACCTACAATGAGCAGTTCTTC
v_call: TRBV5-4
clone_size: NA
j_call: TRBJ2-1
cdr3_length: 16
d_call: TRBD2

cdr3_aa: CASSPSSGRGGENIQYF
cdr3_nt: TGTGCCAGCAGCCCCTCTAGCGGGAGGGGGGGAGAAAACATTCAGTACTTC
v_call: TRBV11-2
clone_size: NA
j_call: TRBJ2-4
cdr3_length: 17
d_call: TRBD2